One and the same sample provided the 7 T cell receptor beta chains below, sequenced in a study of a mutant IDH1 vaccine in newly diagnosed glioma. No antigen has been identified for these receptors. Time point defined: week 11, during vaccination. Vaccination comprised doses that each held 300 ug of mutant IDH1 20-mer peptide, plus topical imiquimod. The repertoire was sequenced with immunoSEQ multiplex PCR; TCRdb's copy has only in-frame clones and lacks some. The profile shows around 30,000 clones, around 91% of them singletons. Specimen: PBMCs, collected from a glioma patient whose treatment included an IDH1 peptide vaccine. Receptors were obtained from a man between 18 and 29 years old with glioma.

This clone has a single count. The rearrangement joins TRBV5-4 to TRBJ2-1, with 10 bases matching TRBD2. CDR1 and CDR2 (germline): SGHNT, YYREEE (reference sequence). The CDR3 spans 16 residues. After removal of 2 bases from V and 9 bases from J, the junction contained 11 bases not matched to a gene. CDR3 DNA sequence: TGTGCCAGCAGCTTAGGAGCGGGAGGGCCAAGAGGTGAGCAGTTCTTC. Its translation is CASSLGAGGPRGEQFF.

On this clone itself: Germline and junction disagree at one end, which may indicate a read error. This sequence joins TRBV7-7 and TRBJ2-2; D is uncertain. The germline gives CDR1 SSHAT, CDR2 FNYEAQ (reference sequence). The CDR3 is 14 residues long. The CDR3 DNA reads TGTGCTAGCAGCCCCGTTGCGAACACCGGGGAGCTGTTTTTT. It encodes CASSPVANTGELFF.

The chain employs TRBV28 and TRBJ1-5; perhaps TRBD1 as D (5 bases). V lost 1 base, J lost 3 bases, and 13 bases lay in between. The length of the CDR3 is 16 residues. Germline CDR1 and CDR2: MDHEN and SYDVKM. The CDR3 DNA is TGTGCCAGCAGTTTATTTCGACGCGGGACCAATCAGCCCCAGCATTTT. It translates to CASSLFRRGTNQPQHF.

This chain uses TRBV14 with TRBJ1-1; TRBD1 agrees at 9 bases. The CDR3 is 14 residues long. Germline-derived CDR1 and CDR2 are SGHDN and FVKESK. Trimming took 6 bases from V and 1 from J; bases not matched to a gene: 3. CDR3 amino acids: CASRTGGRNTEAFF. DNA for the CDR3: TGTGCCAGCAGGACAGGGGGGAGGAACACTGAAGCTTTCTTT.

The J gene is TRBJ1-4, the V gene TRBV5-8; TRBD1 matches 12 bases. The germline CDR1 and CDR2 sequences are SGHTS and YDEGEE. CDR3 length: 17 residues. The ends lost 4 bases at V and 2 bases at J; junction bases unmatched: 6. This CDR3 reads CASSPGTGGPTNEKLFF. CDR3 DNA sequence: TGTGCCAGCAGCCCAGGGACAGGGGGCCCTACTAATGAAAAACTGTTTTTT.

This clone was seen once. The chain employs TRBV21-1 and TRBJ1-2; TRBD1 reflects the table's D call only, with no check against the DNA. TRBV21-1 is annotated as a pseudogene. The CDR3 has 14 amino acids. CDR3 region: CASSSRGQIYGYTF. The CDR3, as DNA: TGTGCCAGCAGCAGTCGAGGACAGATCTATGGCTACACCTTC.

The J gene is TRBJ1-1, the V gene TRBV19; D is possibly TRBD1 (5 bases). The CDR3 sequence is 14 residues long. V lost 5 bases to trimming and J lost 1 base, with 11 bases between them. Germline assignment: CDR1 LNHDA and CDR2 SQIVND (reference sequence). The CDR3 DNA follows: TGTGCCAGTAGTCAATACACAGGGAACACTGAAGCTTTCTTT. Its translation is CASSQYTGNTEAFF.